The clone carrying this T cell receptor beta chain was found a few times. Only in-frame clones appear in the TCRdb table, and some are missing; sequencing was by immunoSEQ multiplex PCR. The table lists about 2.4 million clones, 93% of them singletons. With 4 bases clipped from V and 0 bases from J, the junction kept 5 bases outside the gene matches. Germline-derived CDR1 and CDR2 are SQVTM and ANQGSEA. CDR3 length: 14 residues. These data belong to a study of shared clonotypes between healthy human individuals. CD4+ cells yielded CD45RA+ naive and CD45RA-negative memory subsets. The sample consisted of naive CD4+ T cells from PBMCs. Regarding subset: CD45RA+ positively selected. The chain joins TRBV29-1 to TRBJ1-1; 7 nucleotides match TRBD1. The receptor's source is a man aged 18 to 29 in good health. Some clones in this sample may be carry-over from other donors' samples. The CDR3 protein is CSVVSGTVNTEAFF. The CDR3 nucleotides read TGCAGCGTTGTCTCCGGGACAGTGAACACTGAAGCTTTCTTT.